This T cell receptor beta chain was sequenced during a study of T cell responses to AZD1222 COVID-19 vaccine (dated by TCRdb to the early 2020s). Concerning the study at large: TCR sequencing was performed for more than 230 trial participants, of whom about 200 were given two doses of AZD1222 and some 26 were given two doses of MenACWY control vaccine. Trial participants were enrolled by age into subgroups of 18-55, 56-69 and 70-plus years, and around 150, 29 and 61 TCR-sequenced participants, respectively, were included in these subgroups.

The CDR3 regions of human TCRbeta chains were subjected to immunosequencing. Turning to the authors' computational methods: Repertoire TCRs were matched against a reference library of SARS-CoV-2-specific TCRs generated with the MIRA antigen-specificity platform. Breadth meant the fraction of unique TCRs that were SARS-CoV-2-associated, whereas depth meant the fraction of total T cells that were SARS-CoV-2-associated. Using the MIRA data, every spike-specific TCR was mapped to the spike region that the TCR reacted to and assigned to either a CD4 or a CD8 class. Log10-transformed breadth and depth values were compared by one-way ANOVA with Sidak's multiple comparisons tests. TCRdb stores this immuneACCESS table with in-frame sequences only. Part of the clones is absent; in the studies checked, under half of the shortfall reflects unresolved V genes, and no reason is known for the rest. From that table come the V and J calls and clone size; the DNA was used to work out D and trimming. In all, the sample holds around 150,000 clones, and roughly 94% of those were seen once. The top ten hold around 0.99% of the sample.

The germline V gene supplies CDR1 SGHTA and CDR2 FQGNSA. V is pruned by 7 bases and J by 6 bases, leaving 12 bases of the junction without a gene match. CDR3 length: 16 amino acids, cysteine to phenylalanine. CDR3 DNA only is kept here, 48 bases in frame from base 1. On the study overall, not on this receptor specifically: Because no day 14 peak-response samples were available, the repertoires could be characterized only after the peak T cell response. The vaccine-associated CD4 TCRs covered the entire spike protein, and the dominant responses fell in regions 160-218 and 743-854. Participants were mostly white British and included more females than males, and it was suggested by the authors that clonal diversity may have been underestimated. The 56-69-year group was small, and its depth increase did not reach significance, likely because of low power. After two AZD1222 doses, both the breadth and the depth of spike-specific TCRs were significantly higher than at day 0 and than in MenACWY recipients. Only five to seven AZD1222 recipients were SARS-CoV-2 seropositive at baseline, limiting conclusions about previously exposed vaccinees. Reportedly, almost half of the unique spike-specific TCRs recognized epitopes lying outside the regions that are mutated in the B.1.351 and B.1.1.7 variants.

In the case of this clone: No antigen is known for it. Per-nucleotide qualities are absent, and no much larger clonotype sits a single base away.

The sample's time point, from its label and the paper: about 28 days (+/-7) after the second vaccine dose. Because spike-specific TCR depth and breadth did not differ between the two schedules, AZD1222 recipients who got a second dose at roughly 4 weeks were pooled with those who got a second dose at roughly 12 weeks. Samples from vaccinated people were obtained from the UK trials COV001 and COV002, which included a single-blind randomized controlled phase 2/3 trial of AZD1222 (ChAdOx1 nCoV-19) in healthy adults. For TCRbeta chain sequencing, PBMC samples from trial participants were taken at day 0 and at day 28 after the second dose.

Sequencing was performed on peripheral blood, taken 28 days after the second AZD1222 dose. This receptor was obtained from an adult who received the AZD1222 COVID-19 vaccine. The sequence is built from TRBV7-2 and TRBJ2-3, with TRBD2 identical over 11 junction bases. The DNA sequence is as follows: TGTGCCAGCAAACGATATAGCGGGGGGGCCGCCGATACGCAGTATTTT. This translates into CASKRYSGGAADTQYF.